These 24 T cell receptor beta chains were all obtained from the same sample, sequenced in a study of CD8 T cells in ankylosing spondylitis. Using its own MiXCR run on the 5' RACE reads, TCRdb lists one record per CDR3 protein. The data show some 240,000 distinct CDR3 sequences, with roughly 18% seen just once and around a third held by the top ten. The sample taken for sequencing was blood, either unsorted or a sorted T cell fraction (not recorded which). The receptor set was obtained from a male donor with ankylosing spondylitis or in good health (not recorded which).

The chain couples TRBV7-9 to TRBJ2-1, with a tentative D call TRBD2 (5 bases). Trimming left V 2 bases short and J 7 bases short, with 21 bases between. The CDR3 is 17 residues long. Germline V gene data show CDR1 as SEHNR and CDR2 as FQNEAQ (reference sequence). The DNA for the CDR3 is TGTGCCAGCAGCTTATGGACCCCCAACGGGGATTGGAATGAGCAGTTCTTC. Translation: CASSLWTPNGDWNEQFF.

This clonotype was seen many times. The chain couples TRBV13 to TRBJ2-7, with D possibly being TRBD2 (6 bases). The CDR3 runs 14 residues. The V and J ends lost 5 bases and 2 bases respectively, with 13 bases between them. Germline loops: CDR1 PRHDT, CDR2 FYEKMQ (reference sequence). CDR3 in DNA: TGTGCCAGCAGCCCGGGGACTCGTCCCTACGAGCAGTACTTC. Its protein product is CASSPGTRPYEQYF.

A few counts support this clonotype. The V gene is TRBV29-1, the J gene TRBJ2-7; D not certain. The germline V gene encodes CDR1 SQVTM and CDR2 ANQGSEA. V lost 6 bases and J lost 7, with 10 bases in between. CDR3 length equals 10 residues. CDR3 DNA sequence: TGCAGCGTCGTCGAAGGAGAGCAGTACTTC. This gives the protein CSVVEGEQYF.

This clonotype was seen a few times. The chain uses TRBV13 and TRBJ1-2, with D perhaps TRBD1 (5 bases). V was cut by 5 bases and J by 2 bases, with 18 bases left in between. CDR3 length: 16 amino acids. In germline, CDR1 is PRHDT, CDR2 FYEKMQ (reference sequence). CDR3 residues: CASSSLVSGTNYGYTF. CDR3 nucleotides: TGTGCCAGCAGCAGCCTCGTATCGGGGACCAACTATGGCTACACCTTC.

This clonotype has more than one count but fewer than ten. The CDR3 region is CSVQGTGELFF. Written as DNA, the CDR3 is TGCAGCGTTCAGGGCACCGGGGAGCTGTTTTTT. The gene calls are TRBV29-1 and TRBJ2-2; maybe TRBD1 (5 bases). Trimming cost V 5 bases and J 4 bases, with 5 bases left between them. The CDR3 is made up of 11 amino acids. Germline V gene data show CDR1 as SQVTM and CDR2 as ANQGSEA.

This chain joins TRBV5-5 and TRBJ2-1; no reliable D call. Trimming took off 3 bases at V and 10 bases at J, with 11 bases between the two ends. In germline, CDR1 is SGHKS, CDR2 YYEKEE (reference sequence). The CDR3 is 12 residues long. CDR3 in DNA: TGTGCCAGCAGCTCCGTCCTACAGGAGCAGTTCTTC. Translation gives CASSSVLQEQFF.

This chain connects TRBV4-1 to TRBJ1-1; no clear D. V lost 1 base to trimming and J lost 3 bases, with 15 bases between them. Germline CDR1 MGHRA, CDR2 YSYEKL. This CDR3 has 16 amino acids. The CDR3 DNA is TGCGCCAGCAGCCAAGCTTACGCTTCAGGAGACACTGAAGCTTTCTTT. Its protein product is CASSQAYASGDTEAFF.

This clonotype was counted only a few times. This chain connects TRBV12-3 or TRBV12-4 to TRBJ2-1; D is uncertain. This CDR3 is built from 11 residues. V was trimmed by 2 bases and J by 8 bases, leaving 4 bases between them. The CDR3 loop reads CASSLSYEQFF. The DNA of the CDR3 is TGTGCCAGCAGTTTATCCTATGAGCAGTTCTTC.

The chain is built from TRBV6-2 or TRBV6-3 and TRBJ2-7; TRBD2 matches at 10 bases. Per the germline V gene, CDR1 is MNHEY and CDR2 is SVGEGT. This CDR3 comprises 16 residues. Trimming at V came to 6 bases and at J to 0 bases, leaving 8 bases not matched to a gene. CDR3 in DNA: TGTGCCAGCAGCCCCGGGACTAGCGACTACTCCTACGAGCAGTACTTC. Protein product: CASSPGTSDYSYEQYF.

Ten or more counts support this clonotype. This rearrangement joins TRBV20-1 to TRBJ1-2; unclear D gene. CDR3 length equals 14 residues. V was trimmed by 5 bases and J by 4 bases, leaving 17 bases between them. Germline CDR1 is DFQATT and CDR2 is SNEGSKA (reference sequence). DNA of the CDR3: TGCAGTGCTGGGATCGACCGGCTACTCTATGGCTACACCTTC. The encoded protein is CSAGIDRLLYGYTF.

This clonotype was counted between two and nine times. The chain is built from TRBV27 and TRBJ2-5; 7 bases map to TRBD1. Germline loops: CDR1 MNHEY, CDR2 SMNVEV (reference sequence). Trimming cost V 6 bases and J 5 bases; bases outside gene matches: 9. The CDR3 consists of 14 residues. CDR3 sequence reads: CASSLLGQSETQYF. CDR3 coding DNA: TGTGCCAGCAGCCTTTTGGGACAGAGTGAGACCCAGTACTTC.

The chain is built from TRBV7-3 and TRBJ2-1, with D perhaps TRBD1 or TRBD2 (5 bases each). The length of the CDR3 is 13 residues. CDR1 and CDR2 from the germline V gene are SGHTA and FQGTGA. Trimming pared 4 bases from V and 7 bases from J, leaving 11 bases between. The CDR3 region has the DNA TGTGCCAGCAGCTCCGGGACGAAGAATGAGCAGTTCTTC. Its protein is CASSSGTKNEQFF.

The genes are TRBV20-1 and TRBJ2-3; D remains ambiguous. CDR1 DFQATT and CDR2 SNEGSKA come from the germline V gene (reference sequence). The V end lost 1 base, the J end lost 2 bases, and 19 bases lay between the germline ends. This CDR3 region has 17 residues. CDR3 region: CSARGRGFRPITDTQYF. DNA for the CDR3: TGCAGTGCTAGAGGACGTGGGTTTAGACCTATCACAGATACGCAGTATTTT.

This clonotype was seen many times. The rearrangement links TRBV5-1 to TRBJ1-1; no definite D call. The CDR3 sequence is 12 residues long. V lost 5 bases to trimming and J lost 6 bases, with 11 bases between them. CDR1 is SGHRS and CDR2 is YFSETQ in the germline V gene. Written as DNA, the CDR3 is TGCGCCAGCAGAATCGGCAGCGCTGAAGCTTTCTTT. Encoded protein: CASRIGSAEAFF.

The V call is TRBV27, the J call TRBJ2-7; D is uncertain. This CDR3 has 13 residues. Germline V lookup: CDR1 MNHEY, CDR2 SMNVEV (reference sequence). The V gene lost 6 bases and the J gene lost 4 bases, with 13 bases spanning the gap. CDR3 coding DNA: TGTGCCAGCAGCCTTTCCTCCCCGTACGAGCAGTACTTC. It encodes CASSLSSPYEQYF.

This clonotype came up a few times. V usage is TRBV4-2 and J usage is TRBJ2-7; TRBD1 aligns across 9 bases. CDR3 length equals 16 residues. With V trimmed by 1 base and J by 1 base, 5 bases remained unmatched. In germline, CDR1 is LGHNA, CDR2 YNFKEQ. The DNA of the CDR3 is TGTGCCAGCAGCCAAGTTCCGGGACAGGGTTCCTACGAGCAGTACTTC. The encoded protein is CASSQVPGQGSYEQYF.

In its sample, this clonotype was seen a few times. The rearrangement joins TRBV25-1 to TRBJ2-1; D possibly matches TRBD1 or TRBD2 (5 bases each). Per germline, CDR1 MGHDK and CDR2 SYGVNS. Trimming took off 3 bases at V and 7 bases at J, with 10 bases between the two ends. The CDR3 loop spans 13 amino acids. CDR3 bases: TGTGCCAGCAGTGAGTCGGGGCGTAATGAGCAGTTCTTC. Translated: CASSESGRNEQFF.

This clonotype occurred a few times. V gene TRBV24-1 combines with J gene TRBJ2-3; 11 bases match TRBD1. Germline-derived CDR1 and CDR2 are KGHDR and SFDVKD. Trimming removed 4 bases from V and 4 bases from J; junction bases left unmatched: 12. This CDR3 is built from 18 residues. CDR3 residues: CATSDDRTGTGGPDTQYF. CDR3 coding DNA: TGTGCCACCAGTGACGATCGTACCGGGACAGGGGGGCCAGATACGCAGTATTTT.

The table lists this clonotype with a few counts. The chain links TRBV6-6 to TRBJ2-7; TRBD1 matches 8 bases. V trimming: 8 bases; J trimming: 2 bases; junction bases outside the gene matches: 5. CDR1 is MNHNY and CDR2 is SVGAGI in the germline V gene (reference sequence). CDR3 length equals 13 residues. The CDR3 reads CASRTGITYEQYF. CDR3 sequence (DNA): TGTGCCAGCCGGACAGGGATCACCTACGAGCAGTACTTC.

The chain couples TRBV28 to TRBJ2-5; TRBD1 might be the D (6 bases). This CDR3 region has 15 residues. Trimming pared 1 base from V and 1 base from J, leaving 10 bases between. Germline-derived CDR1 and CDR2 are MDHEN and SYDVKM. The CDR3 nucleotides are TGTGCCAGCAGTTTATACAGGGTCACCCAAGAGACCCAGTACTTC. It yields the protein CASSLYRVTQETQYF.

The chain employs TRBV7-9 and TRBJ1-6; the D is unclear. The CDR3 sequence is 14 residues long. Germline lookup yields CDR1 SEHNR and CDR2 FQNEAQ (reference sequence). V lost 0 bases, J lost 8 bases, and 8 bases lay in between. The CDR3 DNA reads TGTGCCAGCAGCTTAGCGCTAGGAGATTCACCCCTCCACTTT. This translates into CASSLALGDSPLHF.

This clonotype has a handful of counts. The chain links TRBV27 to TRBJ2-5, with D maybe TRBD1 (6 bases). V lost 3 bases and J lost 6, with 14 bases in between. The length of the CDR3 is 14 residues. Germline values: CDR1 MNHEY, CDR2 SMNVEV (reference sequence). The CDR3 spells CASSFTGGGKTQYF. The CDR3 bases are TGTGCCAGCAGTTTTACTGGGGGCGGAAAGACCCAGTACTTC.

V and J are TRBV29-1 and TRBJ2-1; no definite D call. Trimming cost V 6 bases and J 0 bases, with 18 bases left between them. Germline CDR1 and CDR2: SQVTM and ANQGSEA. The CDR3 extends over 16 amino acids. The CDR3 is CSVTGDFKSSYNEQFF. The CDR3 DNA is TGCAGCGTCACCGGAGATTTTAAAAGCTCCTACAATGAGCAGTTCTTC.

This chain connects TRBV3-1 to TRBJ2-1, with 8 bases identical to TRBD2. Germline lookup yields CDR1 LGHDT and CDR2 YNNKEL (reference sequence). With 0 bases clipped from V and 7 bases from J, the junction kept 14 bases outside the gene matches. The CDR3 spans 18 residues. CDR3 loop: CASSQEWGLAGGENEQFF. As DNA, the CDR3 is TGTGCCAGCAGCCAAGAATGGGGGCTTGCGGGAGGAGAGAATGAGCAGTTCTTC.